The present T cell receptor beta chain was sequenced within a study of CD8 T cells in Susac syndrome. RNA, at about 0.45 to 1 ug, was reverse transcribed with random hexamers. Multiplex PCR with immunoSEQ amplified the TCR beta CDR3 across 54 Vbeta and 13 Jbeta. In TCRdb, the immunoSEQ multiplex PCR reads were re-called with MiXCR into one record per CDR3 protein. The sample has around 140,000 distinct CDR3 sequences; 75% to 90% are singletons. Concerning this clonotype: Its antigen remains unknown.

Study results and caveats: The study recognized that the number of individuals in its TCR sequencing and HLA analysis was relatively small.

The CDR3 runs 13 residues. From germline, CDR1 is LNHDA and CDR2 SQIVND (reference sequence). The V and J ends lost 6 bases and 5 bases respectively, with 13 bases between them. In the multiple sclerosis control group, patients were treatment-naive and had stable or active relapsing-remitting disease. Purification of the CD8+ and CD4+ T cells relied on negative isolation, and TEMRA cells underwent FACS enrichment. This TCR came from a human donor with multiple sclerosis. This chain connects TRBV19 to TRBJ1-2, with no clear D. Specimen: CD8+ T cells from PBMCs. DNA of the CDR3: TGTGCCAGTAGCGAACACCCTCAATATGGCTACACCTTC. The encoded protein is CASSEHPQYGYTF.